These 2 T cell receptor beta chains came from one sample sequenced in a study of CD8 T cells in Susac syndrome. RNA in amounts of about 0.5 to 1 ug was reverse transcribed with random hexamers. Each CDR3 protein is one row after TCRdb ran MiXCR on the immunoSEQ multiplex PCR reads. The sample holds around 200,000 distinct CDR3 sequences; about 94% are singletons and the top ten take around 0.095%. Sequences were obtained from CD4+ T cells from PBMCs. Receptors originate from a human donor with Susac syndrome.

This chain connects TRBV12-3 or TRBV12-4 to TRBJ2-7; D assignment may be TRBD1 or TRBD2 (6 bases each). The CDR3 sequence is 14 residues long. The V gene lost 7 bases and the J gene lost 0 bases, with 13 bases spanning the gap. The CDR3 protein is CASTAGQTSYEQYF. The CDR3 DNA reads TGTGCCAGCACCGCGGGACAAACCTCCTACGAGCAGTACTTC.

The V call is TRBV20-1, the J call TRBJ2-5; weak D call: TRBD2 (5 bases). This CDR3 has 15 amino acids. Germline V CDR1 and CDR2: DFQATT, SNEGSKA (reference sequence). Trimming pared 2 bases from V and 2 bases from J, leaving 15 bases between. CDR3 residues: CSARRRSEPQETQYF. The DNA for the CDR3 is TGCAGTGCTAGACGGAGGTCAGAGCCTCAAGAGACCCAGTACTTC.